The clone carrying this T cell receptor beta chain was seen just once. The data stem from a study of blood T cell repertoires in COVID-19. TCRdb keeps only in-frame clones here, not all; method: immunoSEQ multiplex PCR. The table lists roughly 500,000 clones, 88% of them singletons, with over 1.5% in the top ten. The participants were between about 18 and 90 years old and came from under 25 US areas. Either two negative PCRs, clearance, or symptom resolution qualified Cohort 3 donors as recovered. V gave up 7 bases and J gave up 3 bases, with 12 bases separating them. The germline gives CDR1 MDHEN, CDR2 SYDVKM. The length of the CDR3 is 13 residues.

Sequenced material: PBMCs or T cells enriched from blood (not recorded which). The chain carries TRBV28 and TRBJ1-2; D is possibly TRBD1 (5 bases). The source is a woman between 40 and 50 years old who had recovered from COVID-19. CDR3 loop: CASTLWGDYGYTF. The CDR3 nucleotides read TGTGCCAGCACACTCTGGGGGGACTATGGCTACACCTTC.